This T cell receptor beta chain was recovered during a study of cytomegalovirus exposure and HLA in healthy donors. 60 Vbeta and 13 Jbeta primers were used in PCR. Libraries were prepared by immunoSEQ multiplex PCR; TCRdb keeps only in-frame clonotypes and omits some of them. The data show over 100,000 clones, around 75% seen once. The table lists this clone with a count of one. The TCR comes from a woman aged 25-40 years in good health and CMV-seronegative. Material for sequencing was PBMCs.

The CDR3 DNA is TGTGCCAGCACCCTAGCGGGGGGACGAGATACGCAGTATTTT. Its protein product is CASTLAGGRDTQYF. The V and J genes are TRBV6-5 and TRBJ2-3; 11 positions agree with TRBD2. Germline lookup yields CDR1 MNHEY and CDR2 SVGAGI. CDR3 length: 14 residues. Germline trimming cut 7 bases from V and 5 bases from J; bases unmatched to any gene: 5.